The clone carrying this T cell receptor (beta chain) was detected once. TCRdb used MiXCR to reprocess the 5' RACE reads, holding one entry per CDR3 protein. The sample gives over 150,000 distinct CDR3 sequences, 10% to 15% of which show up once; 2.5% to 4% is in the top ten. The CDR3 is 14 residues long. The ends were cut back, 6 bases at V and 4 bases at J, with 12 bases in the middle. This entry comes from a study of T-cell memory formation after mild COVID-19. The specimen was PBMCs or a T cell subset sorted from them (not recorded which). The chain employs TRBV12-3 or TRBV12-4 and TRBJ2-2; D is unclear. The sequence derives from a man aged 18 to 29 who had mild COVID-19 (a few samples of this study predate the infection). Cell type and time point are not known. The CDR3 DNA reads TGTGCCAGCAGGCCCGCTCCCCCCACCGGGGAGCTGTTTTTT. This gives the protein CASRPAPPTGELFF.